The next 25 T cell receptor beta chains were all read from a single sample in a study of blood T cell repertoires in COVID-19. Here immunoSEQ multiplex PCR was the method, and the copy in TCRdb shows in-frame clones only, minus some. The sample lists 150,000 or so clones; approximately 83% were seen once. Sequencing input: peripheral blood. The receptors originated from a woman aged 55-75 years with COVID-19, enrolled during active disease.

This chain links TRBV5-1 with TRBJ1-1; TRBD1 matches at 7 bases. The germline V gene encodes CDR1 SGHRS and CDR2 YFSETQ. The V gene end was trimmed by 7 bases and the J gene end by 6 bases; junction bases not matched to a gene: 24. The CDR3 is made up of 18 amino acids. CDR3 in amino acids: CASRPGNRGEAWNPEAFF. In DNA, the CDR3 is TGCGCCAGCCGACCGGGTAACAGGGGAGAGGCCTGGAATCCTGAAGCTTTCTTT.

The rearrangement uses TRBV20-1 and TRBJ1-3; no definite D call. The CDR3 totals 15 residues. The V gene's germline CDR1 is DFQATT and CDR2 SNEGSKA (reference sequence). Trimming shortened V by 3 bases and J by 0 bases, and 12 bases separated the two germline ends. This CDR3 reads CSASQQRGSGNTIYF. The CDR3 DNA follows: TGCAGTGCTAGTCAGCAGAGAGGCTCTGGAAACACCATATATTTT.

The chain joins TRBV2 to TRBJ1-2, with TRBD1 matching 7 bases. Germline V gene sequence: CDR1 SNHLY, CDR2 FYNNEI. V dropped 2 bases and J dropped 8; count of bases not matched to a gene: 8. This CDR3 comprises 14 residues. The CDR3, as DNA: TGTGCCAGCAGTGAACTTCCCAGGGGGTACGGCTACACCTTC. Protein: CASSELPRGYGYTF.

CDR3 DNA: TGTGCCAGCAGCTTCCGGGACAAAGGTGGAAACACCATATATTTT. Its protein product is CASSFRDKGGNTIYF. The chain carries TRBV7-9 and TRBJ1-3; weak D call: TRBD1 (6 bases). Germline values: CDR1 SEHNR, CDR2 FQNEAQ (reference sequence). V lost 3 bases to trimming and J lost 3 bases, with 12 bases between them. There are 15 residues in the CDR3.

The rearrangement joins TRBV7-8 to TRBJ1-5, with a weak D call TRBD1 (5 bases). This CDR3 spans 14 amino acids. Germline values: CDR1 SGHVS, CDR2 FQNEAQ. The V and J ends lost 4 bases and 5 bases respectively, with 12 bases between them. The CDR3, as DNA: TGTGCCAGCAGCTCCCAGGACACTTATCAGCCCCAGCATTTT. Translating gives CASSSQDTYQPQHF. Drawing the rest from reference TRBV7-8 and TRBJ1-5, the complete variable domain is GAGVSQSPRYKVAKRGQDVALRCDPISGHVSLFWYQQALGQGPEFLTYFQNEAQLDKSGLPSDRFFAERPEGSVSTLKIQRTQQEDSAVYLCASSSQDTYQPQHFGDGTRLSIL.

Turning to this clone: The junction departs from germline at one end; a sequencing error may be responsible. The CDR3 loop is CASNPGPPNYDYTF. The CDR3 nucleotides read TGTGCCAGCAATCCAGGGCCTCCCAACTATGACTACACCTTC. The chain employs TRBV6-5 and TRBJ1-2, with D possibly matching TRBD1 (5 bases). Germline-derived CDR1 and CDR2 are MNHEY and SVGAGI. The CDR3 runs 14 residues.

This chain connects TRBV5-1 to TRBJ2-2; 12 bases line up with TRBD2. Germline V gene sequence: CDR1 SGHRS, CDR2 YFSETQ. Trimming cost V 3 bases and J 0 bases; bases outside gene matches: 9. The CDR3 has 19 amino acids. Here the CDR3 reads CASSSRPTSGSSNTGELFF. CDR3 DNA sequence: TGCGCCAGCAGCTCGAGACCGACTAGCGGGAGTTCGAACACCGGGGAGCTGTTTTTT.

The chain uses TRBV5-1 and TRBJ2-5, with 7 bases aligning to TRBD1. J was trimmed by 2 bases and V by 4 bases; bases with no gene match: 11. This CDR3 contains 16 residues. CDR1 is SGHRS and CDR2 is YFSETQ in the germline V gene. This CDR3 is CASSTTPGQIQETQYF. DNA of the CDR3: TGCGCCAGCAGCACCACACCGGGACAGATTCAAGAGACCCAGTACTTC.

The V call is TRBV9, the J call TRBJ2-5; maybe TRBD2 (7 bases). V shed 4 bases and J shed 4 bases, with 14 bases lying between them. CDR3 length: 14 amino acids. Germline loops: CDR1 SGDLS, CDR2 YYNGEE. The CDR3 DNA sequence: TGTGCCAGCAGCTCCGAGGGGGGGCCAGAGACCCAGTACTTC. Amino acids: CASSSEGGPETQYF.

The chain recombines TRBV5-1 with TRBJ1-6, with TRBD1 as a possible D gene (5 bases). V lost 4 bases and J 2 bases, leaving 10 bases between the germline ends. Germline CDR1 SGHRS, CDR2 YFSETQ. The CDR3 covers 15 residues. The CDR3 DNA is TGCGCCAGCAGCCCCGGGGGGACCTATAATTCACCCCTCCACTTT. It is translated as CASSPGGTYNSPLHF.

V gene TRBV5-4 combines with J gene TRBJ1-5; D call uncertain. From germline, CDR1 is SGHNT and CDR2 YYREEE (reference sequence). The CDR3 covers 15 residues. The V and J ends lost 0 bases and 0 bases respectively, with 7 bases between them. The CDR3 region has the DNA TGTGCCAGCAGCTTGGCCGGGATTAGCAATCAGCCCCAGCATTTT. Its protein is CASSLAGISNQPQHF.

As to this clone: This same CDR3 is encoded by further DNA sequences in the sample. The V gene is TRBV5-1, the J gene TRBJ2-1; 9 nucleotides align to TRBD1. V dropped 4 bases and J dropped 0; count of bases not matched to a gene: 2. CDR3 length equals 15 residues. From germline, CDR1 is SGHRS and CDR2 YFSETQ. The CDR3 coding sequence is TGCGCCAGCAGCCAGGGACAGGGCTCCTACAATGAGCAGTTCTTC. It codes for CASSQGQGSYNEQFF.

The CDR3: CASSQARRGMGGYTF. CDR3 in DNA: TGTGCCAGCAGCCAAGCGCGGAGGGGAATGGGGGGCTACACCTTC. The V gene is TRBV14, the J gene TRBJ1-2, with TRBD1 as a possible D gene (5 bases). Trimming took 1 base from V and 8 from J, leaving 17 bases between them. CDR1 is SGHDN and CDR2 is FVKESK in the germline V gene. The CDR3 length is 15 residues.

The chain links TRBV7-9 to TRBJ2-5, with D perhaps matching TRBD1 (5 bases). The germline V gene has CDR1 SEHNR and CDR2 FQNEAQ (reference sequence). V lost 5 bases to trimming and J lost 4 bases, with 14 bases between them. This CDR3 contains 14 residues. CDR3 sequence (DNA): TGTGCCAGCAGCCCAGGCTGGGGCCGAGAGACCCAGTACTTC. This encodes CASSPGWGRETQYF.

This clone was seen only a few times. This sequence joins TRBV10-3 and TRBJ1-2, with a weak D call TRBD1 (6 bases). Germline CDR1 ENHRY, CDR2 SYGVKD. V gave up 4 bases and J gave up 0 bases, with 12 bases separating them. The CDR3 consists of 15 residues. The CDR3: CAISGGQPSNYGYTF. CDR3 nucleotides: TGTGCCATCAGTGGAGGACAGCCTTCTAACTATGGCTACACCTTC.

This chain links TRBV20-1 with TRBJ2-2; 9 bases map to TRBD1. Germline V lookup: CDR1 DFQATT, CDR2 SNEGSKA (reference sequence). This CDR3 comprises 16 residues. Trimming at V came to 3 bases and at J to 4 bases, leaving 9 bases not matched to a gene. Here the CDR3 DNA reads TGCAGTGCTAGTCCCAGCGGACAGGGGATCACCGGGGAGCTGTTTTTT. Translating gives CSASPSGQGITGELFF.

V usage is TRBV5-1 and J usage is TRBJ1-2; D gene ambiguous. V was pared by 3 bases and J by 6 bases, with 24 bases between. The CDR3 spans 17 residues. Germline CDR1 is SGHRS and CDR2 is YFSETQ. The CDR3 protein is CASSSTLKPGTANGYTF. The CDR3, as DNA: TGCGCCAGCAGCTCGACCCTTAAGCCGGGAACGGCTAATGGCTACACCTTC.

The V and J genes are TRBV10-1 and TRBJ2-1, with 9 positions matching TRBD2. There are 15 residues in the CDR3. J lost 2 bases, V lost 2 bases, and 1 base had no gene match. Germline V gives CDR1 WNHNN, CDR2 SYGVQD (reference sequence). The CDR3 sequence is CASSESGRPYNEQFF. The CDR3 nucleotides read TGCGCCAGCAGTGAGAGCGGGAGGCCCTACAATGAGCAGTTCTTC.

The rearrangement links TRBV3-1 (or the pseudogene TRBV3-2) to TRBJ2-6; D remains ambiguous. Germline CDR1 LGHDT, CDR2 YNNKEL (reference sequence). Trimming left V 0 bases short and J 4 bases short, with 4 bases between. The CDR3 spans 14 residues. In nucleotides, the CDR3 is TGTGCCAGCAGCCAAGACGCGGGGGCCAACGTCCTGACTTTC. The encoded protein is CASSQDAGANVLTF.

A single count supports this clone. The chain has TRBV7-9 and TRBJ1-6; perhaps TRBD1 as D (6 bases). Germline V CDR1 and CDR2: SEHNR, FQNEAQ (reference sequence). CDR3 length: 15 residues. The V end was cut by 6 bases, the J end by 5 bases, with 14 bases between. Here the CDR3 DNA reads TGTGCCAGCAGGAAAACAGGGTTCAATAATTCACCCCTCCACTTT. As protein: CASRKTGFNNSPLHF.

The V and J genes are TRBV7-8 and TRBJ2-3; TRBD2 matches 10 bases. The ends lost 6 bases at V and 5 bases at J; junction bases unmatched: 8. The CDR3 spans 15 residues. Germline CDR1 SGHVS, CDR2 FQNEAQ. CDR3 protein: CASRKTSGVLDTQYF. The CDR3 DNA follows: TGTGCCAGCAGAAAAACTAGCGGGGTCTTAGATACGCAGTATTTT. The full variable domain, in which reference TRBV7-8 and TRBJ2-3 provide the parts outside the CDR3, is GAGVSQSPRYKVAKRGQDVALRCDPISGHVSLFWYQQALGQGPEFLTYFQNEAQLDKSGLPSDRFFAERPEGSVSTLKIQRTQQEDSAVYLCASRKTSGVLDTQYFGPGTRLTVL.

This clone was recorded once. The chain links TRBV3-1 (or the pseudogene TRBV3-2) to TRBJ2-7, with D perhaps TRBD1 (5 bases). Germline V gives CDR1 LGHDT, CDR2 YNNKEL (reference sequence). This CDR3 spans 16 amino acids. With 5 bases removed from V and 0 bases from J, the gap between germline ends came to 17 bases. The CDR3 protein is CASSRGPGATSYEQYF. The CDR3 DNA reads TGTGCCAGCAGCAGGGGTCCCGGAGCGACCTCCTACGAGCAGTACTTC.

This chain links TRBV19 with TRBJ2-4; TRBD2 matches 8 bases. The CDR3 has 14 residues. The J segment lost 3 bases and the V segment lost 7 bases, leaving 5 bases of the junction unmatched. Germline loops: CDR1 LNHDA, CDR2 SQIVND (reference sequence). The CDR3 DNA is TGTGCCAGTAAGGCCAGCGGGGGCAAAAACATTCAGTACTTC. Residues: CASKASGGKNIQYF.

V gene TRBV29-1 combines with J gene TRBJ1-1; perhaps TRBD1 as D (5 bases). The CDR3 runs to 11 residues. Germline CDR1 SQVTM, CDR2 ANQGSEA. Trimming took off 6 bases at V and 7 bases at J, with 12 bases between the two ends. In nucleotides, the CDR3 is TGCAGCGTCCACTTGGGGCTTGAAGCTTTCTTT. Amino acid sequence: CSVHLGLEAFF.

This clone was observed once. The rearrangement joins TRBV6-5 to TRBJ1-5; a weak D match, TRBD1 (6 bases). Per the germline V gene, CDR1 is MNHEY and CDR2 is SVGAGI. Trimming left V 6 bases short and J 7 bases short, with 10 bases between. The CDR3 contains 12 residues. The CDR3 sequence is CASSRGDQPQHF. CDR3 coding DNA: TGTGCCAGCAGCAGGGGAGACCAGCCCCAGCATTTT.